Below, 24 T cell receptor beta chains from the same sample are listed, as sequenced in a study of glioma-infiltrating T cells. Amplification of TCR alpha and beta CDR3 regions from RNA used iRepertoire nested multiplex PCR. TCRdb analysed the multiplex PCR reads with MiXCR anew, one entry per CDR3 protein. The table lists roughly 100,000 distinct CDR3 sequences, 35% to 45% of them singletons. Material for sequencing was glioma tissue, nonneoplastic brain tissue, or PBMCs (not recorded which). These receptors all come from a human donor with low-grade glioma or glioblastoma, undergoing nonglioma brain surgery, or in good health (not recorded which).

This clonotype was observed many times. The chain employs TRBV28 and TRBJ1-2; D may be TRBD1 (6 bases). Germline-derived CDR1 and CDR2 are MDHEN and SYDVKM. The CDR3 sequence is 14 residues long. Between the trimmed V and J ends, which lost 2 bases and 7 bases, there was a span of 14 bases. The CDR3 bases are TGTGCCAGCAGTTTAGCTGGGGGGCTAGGTGGCTACACCTTC. Translating gives CASSLAGGLGGYTF.

With respect to this clonotype: This may arise from a read error, as a much more abundant clone is one base away. The chain is built from TRBV9 and TRBJ2-3, with D maybe TRBD1 (5 bases). V lost 1 base and J lost 1, with 13 bases in between. The CDR3 runs 16 residues. Germline loops: CDR1 SGDLS, CDR2 YYNGEE. CDR3 protein: CASSVTATDGTDTQYF. CDR3 DNA sequence: TGTGCCAGCAGCGTAACGGCGACAGACGGCACAGATACGCAGTATTTT.

This clonotype has at least ten counts. This chain joins TRBV19 and TRBJ2-1; 7 bases match TRBD1. CDR1 is LNHDA and CDR2 is SQIVND in the germline V gene (reference sequence). Germline trimming cut 6 bases from V and 9 bases from J; bases unmatched to any gene: 11. This CDR3 has 14 amino acids. The CDR3 sequence: CASSQVEQGSEQFF. The CDR3 DNA is TGTGCCAGTAGCCAAGTCGAACAGGGGAGTGAGCAGTTCTTC.

Many counts were recorded for this clonotype. The rearrangement joins TRBV29-1 to TRBJ2-1; D gene uncertain. Deletions cut 4 bases from V and 6 bases from J, with 7 bases between. The CDR3 has 11 residues. In germline, CDR1 is SQVTM, CDR2 ANQGSEA. The DNA of the CDR3 is TGCAGCGTTGGGGATTTCAATGAGCAGTTCTTC. It encodes CSVGDFNEQFF.

This clonotype was detected ten times or more. The gene calls are TRBV6-1 and TRBJ2-5; D gene unclear. Germline V gene sequence: CDR1 MNHNS, CDR2 SASEGT. V dropped 3 bases and J dropped 5 bases, with 13 bases sitting between them. This CDR3 has 14 amino acids. The CDR3 sequence: CASSEQSTRETQYF. In DNA, the CDR3 is TGTGCCAGCAGTGAGCAGAGTACGAGGGAGACCCAGTACTTC.

This clonotype was observed once. The V and J genes are TRBV6-2 or TRBV6-3 and TRBJ1-4; D uncertain. The CDR3 consists of 15 residues. Germline-derived CDR1 and CDR2 are MNHEY and SVGEGT. The chain's CDR3 is CDRSYITATNEKLFF. The CDR3 DNA reads as TGTGACAGAAGTTATATCACAGCAACTAATGAAAAACTGTTTTTT.

This clonotype is termed medium-sized. The V call is TRBV6-1, the J call TRBJ2-7; D might be TRBD1 (6 bases). The V end was cut by 3 bases, the J end by 4 bases, with 25 bases between. The CDR3 is made up of 18 amino acids. Germline loops: CDR1 MNHNS, CDR2 SASEGT. The CDR3 sequence: CASSDTLHGQQGGYEQYF. For the CDR3, the DNA is TGTGCCAGCAGTGATACCCTACACGGACAGCAAGGCGGGTACGAGCAGTACTTC.

This sequence joins TRBV4-2 and TRBJ2-1, with D unresolved. The CDR3 loop spans 12 amino acids. V was trimmed by 6 bases and J by 8 bases, leaving 11 bases between them. Germline V gene lookup returns CDR1 LGHNA and CDR2 YNFKEQ. CDR3 sequence (DNA): TGTGCCAGCAGAAGTGAGTGGGATGAGCAGTTCTTC. Protein product: CASRSEWDEQFF.

The V and J genes are TRBV15 and TRBJ2-7, with unresolved D. Germline CDR1 is LNHNV and CDR2 is YYDKDF (reference sequence). The ends were cut back, 0 bases at V and 6 bases at J, with 9 bases in the middle. The CDR3 spans 13 residues. The DNA for the CDR3 is TGTGCCACCAGCAGAGATCGGCGGAGCGAGCAGTACTTC. Residues: CATSRDRRSEQYF. The full variable domain, completed using reference TRBV15 and TRBJ2-7, is DAMVIQNPRYQVTQFGKPVTLSCSQTLNHNVMYWYQQKSSQAPKLLFHYYDKDFNNEADTPDNFQSRRPNTSFCFLDIRSPGLGDTAMYLCATSRDRRSEQYFGPGTRLTVT.

With regard to this clonotype: One end of the junction fails to match germline, which may point to a read error. The rearrangement links TRBV15 to TRBJ2-2; TRBD2 aligns across 10 bases. Germline CDR1 LNHNV, CDR2 YYDKDF (reference sequence). CDR3 length equals 17 residues. CDR3 nucleotides: TGTGCCACCAGCAGAGATACCCTAGCGGGAGTCACCGGGGAGCCGTTTTTT. This encodes CATSRDTLAGVTGEPFF.

This clonotype was found many times. The chain uses TRBV3-1 and TRBJ2-1; D remains ambiguous. The V and J ends lost 1 base and 0 bases respectively, with 4 bases between them. Germline lookup yields CDR1 LGHDT and CDR2 YNNKEL (reference sequence). The CDR3 totals 14 residues. CDR3 protein: CASSQAGSYNEQFF. The CDR3 DNA reads TGTGCCAGCAGCCAAGCCGGCTCCTACAATGAGCAGTTCTTC.

In this sample, this clonotype turned up a few times. This chain connects TRBV5-1 to TRBJ2-5; TRBD2 matches at 14 bases. CDR3 size: 16 residues. V trimming: 5 bases; J trimming: 4 bases; junction bases outside the gene matches: 7. Germline assignment: CDR1 SGHRS and CDR2 YFSETQ. CDR3 residues: CASSYRLAGGPETQYF. DNA for the CDR3: TGCGCCAGCAGTTACAGACTAGCGGGGGGGCCAGAGACCCAGTACTTC.

This clonotype was recorded many times. The chain joins TRBV2 to TRBJ2-1, with 10 positions matching TRBD1. This CDR3 is 15 amino acids long. V trimming: 6 bases; J trimming: 1 base; junction bases outside the gene matches: 3. CDR1 SNHLY and CDR2 FYNNEI come from the germline V gene. The CDR3 DNA follows: TGTGCCAGCAGAGCGGACAGGGGGTCCTACAATGAGCAGTTCTTC. Translating it yields CASRADRGSYNEQFF.

This clonotype was counted ten times or more. V usage is TRBV19 and J usage is TRBJ2-1; 7 bases map to TRBD1. The ends lost 6 bases at V and 3 bases at J; junction bases unmatched: 11. In germline, CDR1 is LNHDA, CDR2 SQIVND (reference sequence). This CDR3 is built from 16 residues. The CDR3: CASRPRQGTFYNEQFF. CDR3 DNA: TGTGCCAGTAGACCAAGACAGGGAACCTTCTACAATGAGCAGTTCTTC.

This rearrangement joins TRBV27 to TRBJ2-1; 13 nucleotides line up with TRBD2. The CDR3 runs 16 residues. The trim removed 7 bases at V and 2 bases at J, leaving 5 bases unmatched. Looked up from germline, CDR1 is MNHEY and CDR2 is SMNVEV (reference sequence). CDR3 sequence (DNA): TGTGCCAGCAACCTACTAGCGGGGGGGACCTACAATGAGCAGTTCTTC. This sequence encodes CASNLLAGGTYNEQFF.

The sample holds one count of this clonotype. The DNA is left out, because the CDR3 cannot be placed on it with certainty; the CDR3 is given as TCRdb lists it. The chain couples TRBV7-2 to TRBJ2-5; TRBD1 was called by the table and not checked on the DNA. The CDR3 is 19 residues long, ends included. The germline CDR1 and CDR2 sequences are SGHTA and FQGNSA. This CDR3 is CASSFYICGARDQGETQYF.

There are many counts of this clonotype. V is TRBV7-9 and J is TRBJ2-1, with unresolved D. Looked up from germline, CDR1 is SEHNR and CDR2 is FQNEAQ (reference sequence). The CDR3 has 12 amino acids. Trimming took 0 bases from V and 10 from J, leaving 7 bases between them. As DNA, the CDR3 is TGTGCCAGCAGCTTAGCTCCGGGCGAGCAGTTCTTC. The encoded protein is CASSLAPGEQFF.

This clonotype was seen many times. V and J are TRBV18 and TRBJ2-1; 7 positions agree with TRBD1. This CDR3 has 14 amino acids. From germline, CDR1 is KGHSH and CDR2 LQKENI. V was clipped by 6 bases and J by 8 bases; unmatched bases: 10. As DNA, the CDR3 is TGTGCCAGCTCCTTACAGGGGCAGGCAGATGAGCAGTTCTTC. The encoded protein is CASSLQGQADEQFF.

The chain uses TRBV6-1 and TRBJ2-1, with TRBD1 identical over 9 bases. Looked up from germline, CDR1 is MNHNS and CDR2 is SASEGT. V dropped 7 bases and J dropped 12; count of bases not matched to a gene: 16. The CDR3 length is 15 residues. The CDR3, as DNA: TGTGCCAGCAAATCCGGGACAGGGCGCGCAGATACGCAGTTCTTC. Amino acid sequence: CASKSGTGRADTQFF.

This clonotype was counted many times. The chain recombines TRBV6-6 with TRBJ1-2; a possible D gene is TRBD1 (6 bases). Germline lookup yields CDR1 MNHNY and CDR2 SVGAGI (reference sequence). With 0 bases removed from V and 6 bases from J, the gap between germline ends came to 14 bases. The CDR3 consists of 15 residues. The CDR3 region is CASSYSGQTGNGYTF. Written as DNA, the CDR3 is TGTGCCAGCAGTTACTCTGGACAAACAGGGAATGGCTACACCTTC.

The chain uses TRBV12-3 or TRBV12-4 and TRBJ2-1; D is unresolved. V lost 5 bases to trimming and J lost 6 bases, with 11 bases between them. This CDR3 is built from 13 residues. Here the CDR3 reads CASSTGTSNEQFF. CDR3 DNA sequence: TGTGCCAGCAGTACGGGTACCAGCAATGAGCAGTTCTTC.

The rearrangement joins TRBV9 to TRBJ2-7; D possibly corresponds to TRBD1 (6 bases). There are 13 residues in the CDR3. Germline V gene lookup returns CDR1 SGDLS and CDR2 YYNGEE. Trimming shortened V by 0 bases and J by 6 bases, and 10 bases separated the two germline ends. CDR3 residues: CASSVVTGREQYF. CDR3 coding DNA: TGTGCCAGCAGCGTAGTAACAGGGCGCGAGCAGTACTTC.

J is TRBJ2-1 and V is TRBV4-1, with D tentatively TRBD1 (6 bases). Germline CDR1 MGHRA, CDR2 YSYEKL. The CDR3 loop spans 14 amino acids. V was clipped by 0 bases and J by 9 bases, with 12 bases between them. Here the CDR3 DNA reads TGCGCCAGCAGCCAAGAGGGACATTACGGTGAGCAGTTCTTC. Translating it yields CASSQEGHYGEQFF.

This clonotype was recorded many times. An end of the junction does not agree with germline; a read error may underlie this. The chain employs TRBV20-1 and TRBJ2-5, with D possibly TRBD2 on 6 matching bases. CDR3 length: 15 amino acids. The V gene's germline CDR1 is DFQATT and CDR2 SNEGSKA (reference sequence). CDR3 coding DNA: TGCAGTGCCCAAGGCTGGGGGACTGCAGTTGGGACCAATGACTTC. It codes for CSAQGWGTAVGTNDF.